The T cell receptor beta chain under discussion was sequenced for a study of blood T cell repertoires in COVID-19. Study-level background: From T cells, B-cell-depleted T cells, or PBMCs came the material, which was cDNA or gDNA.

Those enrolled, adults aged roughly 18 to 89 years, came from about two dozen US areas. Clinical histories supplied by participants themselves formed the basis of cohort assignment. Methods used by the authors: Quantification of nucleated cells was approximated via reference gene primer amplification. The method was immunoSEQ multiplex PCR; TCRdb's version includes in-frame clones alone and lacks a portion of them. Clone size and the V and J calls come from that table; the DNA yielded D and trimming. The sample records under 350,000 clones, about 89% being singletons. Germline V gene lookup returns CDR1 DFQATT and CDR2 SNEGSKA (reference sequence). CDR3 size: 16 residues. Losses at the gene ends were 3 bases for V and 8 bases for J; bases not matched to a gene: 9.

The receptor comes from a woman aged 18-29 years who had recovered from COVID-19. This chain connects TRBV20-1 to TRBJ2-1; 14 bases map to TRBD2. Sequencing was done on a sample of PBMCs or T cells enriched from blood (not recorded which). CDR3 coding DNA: TGCAGTGCTAGTTCGACTAGCGGGAGGGCCAGATATGAGCAGTTCTTC. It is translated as CSASSTSGRARYEQFF.